The 19 T cell receptor beta chains listed next were all sequenced from one sample in a study of neoadjuvant anti-PD-1 for oral cavity cancer. TCRdb keeps only in-frame clones here, not all; method: immunoSEQ multiplex PCR. The sample holds around 34,000 clones, more than 75% seen once. The source was PBMCs, collected before nivolumab (anti-PD-1) treatment. All receptors derive from a person aged 40 to 85 with oral cavity squamous cell carcinoma.

This clone has just a few counts. The rearrangement links TRBV7-9 to TRBJ1-3, with TRBD1 as a possible D gene (5 bases). Germline V gives CDR1 SEHNR, CDR2 FQNEAQ (reference sequence). Trimming removed 5 bases from V and 0 bases from J, with 14 bases in between. The CDR3 has 16 amino acids. This CDR3 reads CASSRGDGDSGNTIYF. The CDR3 DNA is TGTGCCAGCAGCCGGGGGGACGGAGACTCTGGAAACACCATATATTTT.

The chain recombines TRBV7-2 with TRBJ1-5, with a possible D match to TRBD1 (6 bases). CDR3 size: 15 residues. V was clipped by 2 bases and J by 1 base, with 9 bases between them. CDR1 SGHTA and CDR2 FQGNSA come from the germline V gene. CDR3 amino acids: CASSLIRGSNQPQHF. Written as DNA, the CDR3 is TGTGCCAGCAGCTTAATCAGGGGAAGCAATCAGCCCCAGCATTTT.

The rearrangement links TRBV5-6 to TRBJ1-1; 7 bases align to TRBD1. CDR3 length: 15 amino acids. V dropped 0 bases and J dropped 2; count of bases not matched to a gene: 4. The germline gives CDR1 SGHDT, CDR2 YYEEEE. In DNA form, the CDR3 reads TGTGCCAGCAGCTTGGAGTGGGACAGCAACACTGAAGCTTTCTTT. The encoded protein is CASSLEWDSNTEAFF.

This clone was counted only a few times. The V call is TRBV5-4, the J call TRBJ1-1, with D unresolved. The CDR3 consists of 15 residues. Germline CDR1 SGHNT, CDR2 YYREEE (reference sequence). V shed 1 base and J shed 4 bases, with 14 bases lying between them. As DNA, the CDR3 is TGTGCCAGCAGCTTGATCGGAATAGACCGCACTGAAGCTTTCTTT. Translated, it gives CASSLIGIDRTEAFF.

The chain is built from TRBV4-3 and TRBJ2-4; 7 positions match TRBD1. This CDR3 has 16 amino acids. V shed 2 bases, J shed 7 bases, and the junction held 11 bases outside the gene matches. Germline assignment: CDR1 LGHNA and CDR2 YSLEER. In DNA form, the CDR3 reads TGCGCCAGCAGCCAAAGGACAGGAGGTGGGCGGAACATTCAGTACTTC. Translated, it gives CASSQRTGGGRNIQYF.

The rearrangement uses TRBV30 and TRBJ1-5; 7 bases are a match to TRBD1. V shed 5 bases and J 9 bases; nucleotides not matched to a gene: 13. Germline V CDR1 and CDR2: GTSNPN, SVGIG (reference sequence). The CDR3 is made up of 14 amino acids. CDR3 sequence reads: CAWRSRDSGMPQHF. As DNA, the CDR3 is TGTGCCTGGCGGAGCCGGGACAGTGGAATGCCCCAGCATTTT.

This chain connects TRBV10-3 to TRBJ2-7; 11 nucleotides match TRBD1. The junction had 13 bases not matched to a gene; V was cut back by 7 bases and J by 5 bases. CDR1 and CDR2 from the germline V gene are ENHRY and SYGVKD. CDR3 size: 16 residues. The CDR3 loop is CAITAAFPGQGDEQYF. In DNA, the CDR3 is TGTGCCATCACCGCCGCCTTCCCGGGACAGGGGGACGAGCAGTACTTC.

This clone was observed a single time. The genes are TRBV19 and TRBJ1-6, with D possibly being TRBD1 (5 bases). From germline, CDR1 is LNHDA and CDR2 SQIVND (reference sequence). The CDR3 contains 16 residues. Trimming removed 1 base at V and 7 bases at J, with 14 bases between. The CDR3 DNA is TGTGCCAGTAGTATAGGGGGGGTAAGGGGAAATTCACCCCTCCACTTT. Translated: CASSIGGVRGNSPLHF.

This chain connects TRBV7-3 to TRBJ2-2; possible D gene TRBD2, 6 bases. V was shortened by 0 bases and J by 5 bases, with 7 bases between the two germline ends. The CDR3 covers 14 residues. Germline V gives CDR1 SGHTA, CDR2 FQGTGA. In nucleotides, the CDR3 is TGTGCCAGCAGCTTAACAGGGACTACCGGGGAGCTGTTTTTT. It translates to CASSLTGTTGELFF.

The chain uses TRBV6-1 and TRBJ1-4; 9 bases agree with TRBD1. Unmatched junction bases numbered 7, after V lost 8 bases and J lost 3 bases. The CDR3 covers 15 residues. Germline V CDR1 and CDR2: MNHNS, SASEGT. The CDR3, as DNA: TGTGCCAGCCAGACAGGGGGTGTTTCTAATGAAAAACTGTTTTTT. The encoded protein is CASQTGGVSNEKLFF.

The J gene is TRBJ2-3, the V gene TRBV11-3; D possibly matches TRBD1 or TRBD2 (5 bases each). Germline values: CDR1 SGHNT, CDR2 YENEEA. The CDR3 loop spans 14 amino acids. Between the trimmed V and J ends, which lost 1 base and 8 bases, there was a span of 13 bases. This CDR3 reads CASSLAGQGATQYF. CDR3 nucleotides: TGTGCCAGCAGCTTAGCAGGGCAGGGAGCTACGCAGTATTTT.

V is TRBV5-1 and J is TRBJ2-3; D uncertain. This CDR3 contains 15 residues. Germline-derived CDR1 and CDR2 are SGHRS and YFSETQ. V lost 7 bases and J lost 2, with 17 bases in between. The CDR3 DNA is TGCGCCAGCGCGGTAGAGGCTTTTGACACAGATACGCAGTATTTT. Its translation: CASAVEAFDTDTQYF.

The chain joins TRBV7-3 to TRBJ1-2, with 7 bases identical to TRBD1. CDR1 is SGHTA, CDR2 FQGTGA, per germline. V lost 5 bases and J lost 1; bases outside the gene matches: 7. This CDR3 has 15 amino acids. CDR3 protein: CASSPGTAFNYGYTF. The CDR3 DNA reads TGTGCCAGCAGCCCCGGGACAGCTTTTAACTATGGCTACACCTTC.

The chain combines TRBV4-1 with TRBJ1-3; D is perhaps TRBD1 (6 bases). This CDR3 has 17 amino acids. Germline V lookup: CDR1 MGHRA, CDR2 YSYEKL. V lost 1 base, J lost 0 bases, and 13 bases lay in between. CDR3 DNA sequence: TGCGCCAGCAGCCAAGGGTGGGCCAGGGGCTCTGGAAACACCATATATTTT. This sequence encodes CASSQGWARGSGNTIYF.

This chain uses TRBV18 with TRBJ1-5; TRBD1 is a possible D gene (5 bases). The CDR3 totals 16 residues. Germline CDR1 reads KGHSH; CDR2 reads LQKENI. Trimming took 3 bases from V and 2 from J, leaving 14 bases between them. The DNA for the CDR3 is TGTGCCAGCTCACCGAGCGGGGGAACGGGCAATCAGCCCCAGCATTTT. It specifies CASSPSGGTGNQPQHF.

The CDR3 reads CATKRGTNTEAFF. In DNA, the CDR3 is TGTGCCACCAAGAGGGGAACGAACACTGAAGCTTTCTTT. J is TRBJ1-1 and V is TRBV15, with D perhaps TRBD1 (5 bases). Germline CDR1 LNHNV, CDR2 YYDKDF (reference sequence). V was cut by 7 bases and J by 1 base, with 10 bases left in between. This CDR3 spans 13 amino acids.

J is TRBJ1-1 and V is TRBV14; weak D call: TRBD1 (6 bases). In germline, CDR1 is SGHDN, CDR2 FVKESK. Trimming stripped 1 base from V and 6 bases from J, with 12 bases between. CDR3 length: 14 residues. CDR3 sequence (DNA): TGTGCCAGCAGCCAAGCCTGGGGGGGCGCTGAAGCTTTCTTT. This sequence encodes CASSQAWGGAEAFF. Variable domain in full (rest from reference TRBV14 and TRBJ1-1): EAGVTQFPSHSVIEKGQTVTLRCDPISGHDNLYWYRRVMGKEIKFLLHFVKESKQDESGMPNNRFLAERTGGTYSTLKVQPAELEDSGVYFCASSQAWGGAEAFFGQGTRLTVV.

The rearrangement links TRBV2 to TRBJ1-4, with 8 bases fitting TRBD1. J lost 5 bases, V lost 3 bases, and 5 bases had no gene match. CDR1 SNHLY and CDR2 FYNNEI come from the germline V gene. The CDR3 sequence is 15 residues long. The CDR3 DNA reads as TGTGCCAGCAGTGAGGCCGGGACAGGAAATGAAAAACTGTTTTTT. Its translation is CASSEAGTGNEKLFF.

The chain joins TRBV21-1 to TRBJ2-7. TRBV21-1 corresponds to a pseudogene. This CDR3 has 8 residues. CDR3 region: CAPHEQYF. In nucleotides, the CDR3 is TGTGCCCCCCACGAGCAGTACTTC.